Below, one T cell receptor (beta chain) is given with its context. Its antigen is currently unknown. The entry originates in a study of cytomegalovirus exposure and HLA in healthy donors. Study observations and caveats: Reportedly, cytomegalovirus status was diagnosed with high sensitivity and specificity. Whilst most TCR sequences proved rare, a subset of public TCRs occurred across many donors.

TCRdb keeps only in-frame clones here, not all; method: immunoSEQ multiplex PCR. The sample holds more than 120,000 clones, roughly 87% seen once. Sequenced input: PBMCs. This receptor was obtained from a man between 18 and 29 years old in good health and CMV-seropositive.

CDR3 DNA sequence: TGTGCCAGCAGTGGAGGACAGGGGAGAAACACCGGGGAGCTGTTTTTT. Amino acids: CASSGGQGRNTGELFF. V and J are TRBV6-1 and TRBJ2-2, with 9 bases that match TRBD1. V was pared by 4 bases and J by 2 bases, with 5 bases of the junction left unmatched. The CDR3 contains 16 residues. Germline V lookup: CDR1 MNHNS, CDR2 SASEGT.